This TCR beta chain was captured in a study of T-cell memory formation after mild COVID-19. Each CDR3 protein is one row after TCRdb ran MiXCR on the 5' RACE reads. The table records about 360,000 distinct CDR3 sequences, 13% of them present only once. Whole-study results and caveats: Some SARS-CoV-2-responding clones were already detected in memory before infection.

Germline V CDR1 and CDR2: SGHKS, YYEKEE (reference sequence). Trimming took off 0 bases at V and 13 bases at J, with 10 bases between the two ends. The CDR3 loop spans 11 amino acids. There are a few counts of this clonotype. As yet, its antigen is unknown. The chain combines TRBV5-5 with TRBJ1-1; the D is unclear. The sequencing input was PBMCs or a T cell subset sorted from them (not recorded which). The source is a man younger than 30 who had mild COVID-19 (a few samples of this study predate the infection). Cell type and time point are not known. CDR3 nucleotides: TGTGCCAGCAGCTTGGAAACGGTCGGTTTCTTT. Translating it yields CASSLETVGFF.